This T cell receptor beta chain derives from a study of beta chain features in type 1 diabetes. Expressed TCRB transcripts were sequenced after all isolated RNA was converted to cDNA. Sequencing was performed with immunoSEQ multiplex PCR; in TCRdb, only in-frame clones are kept and a portion is missing. Altogether under 300,000 clones are present, 25% to 30% being singletons, with the ten largest covering about 3.9%. The study's findings and limits: The naive, central memory and Treg TCRB repertoires showed an apparent similarity that was greater among patients than among healthy donors.

Remarks on this clone: Antigen specificity is unknown.

A CD45RO/CCR7/CD25/CD127/CD95/CD27 panel sorted naive, central memory, regulatory and stem cell-like memory CD4+ cells. Each sorted fraction was over 95% pure. The CDR3 has 11 residues. Germline assignment: CDR1 MNHEY and CDR2 SVGAGI. The ends were cut back, 2 bases at V and 10 bases at J, with 6 bases in the middle. Sample: central memory CD4+ T cells from blood. This sequence joins TRBV6-5 and TRBJ2-1; D uncertain. The clonotype comes from a man aged 30 to 39 in good health. The CDR3 is CASSYGGEQFF. CDR3 bases: TGTGCCAGCAGTTACGGTGGCGAGCAGTTCTTC.